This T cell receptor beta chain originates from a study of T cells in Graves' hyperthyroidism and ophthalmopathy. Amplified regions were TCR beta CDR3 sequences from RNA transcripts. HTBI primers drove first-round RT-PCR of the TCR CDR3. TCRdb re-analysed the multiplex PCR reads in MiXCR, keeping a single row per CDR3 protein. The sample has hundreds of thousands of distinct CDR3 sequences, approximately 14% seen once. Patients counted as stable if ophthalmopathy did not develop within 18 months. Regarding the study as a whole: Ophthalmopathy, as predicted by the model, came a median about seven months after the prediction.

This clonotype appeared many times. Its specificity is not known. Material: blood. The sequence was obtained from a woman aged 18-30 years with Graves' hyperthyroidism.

The CDR3 bases are TGTGCCAGCAGTCCTCGACAGGCCCAGGCCCAGCATTTT. As protein: CASSPRQAQAQHF. The chain combines TRBV27 with TRBJ1-5, with a tentative D call TRBD1 (6 bases). V shed 5 bases and J shed 11 bases, with 16 bases lying between them. The CDR3 runs 13 residues. Per germline, CDR1 MNHEY and CDR2 SMNVEV (reference sequence).